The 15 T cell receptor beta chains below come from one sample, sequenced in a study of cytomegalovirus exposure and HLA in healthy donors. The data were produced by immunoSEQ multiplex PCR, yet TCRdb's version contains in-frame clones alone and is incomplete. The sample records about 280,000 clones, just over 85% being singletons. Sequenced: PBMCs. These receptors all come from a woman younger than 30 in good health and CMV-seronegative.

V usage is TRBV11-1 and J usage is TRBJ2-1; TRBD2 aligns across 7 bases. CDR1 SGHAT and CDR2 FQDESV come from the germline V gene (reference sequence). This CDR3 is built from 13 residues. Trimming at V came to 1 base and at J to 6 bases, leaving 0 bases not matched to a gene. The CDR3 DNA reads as TGTGCCAGCAGCTTAGGCGGGAGCAATGAGCAGTTCTTC. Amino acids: CASSLGGSNEQFF.

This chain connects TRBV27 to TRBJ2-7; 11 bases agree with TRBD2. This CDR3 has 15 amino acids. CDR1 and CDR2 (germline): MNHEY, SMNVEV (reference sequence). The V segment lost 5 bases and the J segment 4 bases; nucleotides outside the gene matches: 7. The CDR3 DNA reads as TGTGCCAGCAGTATACCTAGCGGGGGGAGTTACGAGCAGTACTTC. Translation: CASSIPSGGSYEQYF.

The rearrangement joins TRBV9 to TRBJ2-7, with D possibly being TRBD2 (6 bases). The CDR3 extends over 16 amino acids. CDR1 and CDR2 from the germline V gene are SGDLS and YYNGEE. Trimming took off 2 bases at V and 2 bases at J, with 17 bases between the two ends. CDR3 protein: CASSVSWGSGAYEQYF. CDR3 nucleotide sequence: TGTGCCAGCAGCGTCTCCTGGGGTAGCGGAGCCTACGAGCAGTACTTC.

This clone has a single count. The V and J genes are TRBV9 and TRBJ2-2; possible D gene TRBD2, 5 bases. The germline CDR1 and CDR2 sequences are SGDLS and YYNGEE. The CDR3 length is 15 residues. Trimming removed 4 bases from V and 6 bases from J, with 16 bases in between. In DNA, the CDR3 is TGTGCCAGCAGCTCACCGGAGGAATATTCCGGGGAGCTGTTTTTT. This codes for CASSSPEEYSGELFF.

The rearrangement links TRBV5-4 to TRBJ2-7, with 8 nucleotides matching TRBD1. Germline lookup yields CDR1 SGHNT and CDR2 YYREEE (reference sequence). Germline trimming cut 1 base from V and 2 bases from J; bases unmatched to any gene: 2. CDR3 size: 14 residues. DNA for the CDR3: TGTGCCAGCAGCTTGCAGGGGGCAGCCTACGAGCAGTACTTC. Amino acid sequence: CASSLQGAAYEQYF.

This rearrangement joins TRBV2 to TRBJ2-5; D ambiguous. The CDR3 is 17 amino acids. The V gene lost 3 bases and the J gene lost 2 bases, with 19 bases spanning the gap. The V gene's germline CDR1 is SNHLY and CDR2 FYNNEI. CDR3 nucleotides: TGTGCCAGCAGTGAGTGGAGCATGACCAAGAATCAAGAGACCCAGTACTTC. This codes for CASSEWSMTKNQETQYF.

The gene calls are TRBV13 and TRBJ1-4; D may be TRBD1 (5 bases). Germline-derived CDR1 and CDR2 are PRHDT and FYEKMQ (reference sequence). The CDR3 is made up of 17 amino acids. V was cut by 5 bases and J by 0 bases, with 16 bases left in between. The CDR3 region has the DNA TGTGCCAGCAGCCCCGGGACTGACGATACAACTAATGAAAAACTGTTTTTT. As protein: CASSPGTDDTTNEKLFF.

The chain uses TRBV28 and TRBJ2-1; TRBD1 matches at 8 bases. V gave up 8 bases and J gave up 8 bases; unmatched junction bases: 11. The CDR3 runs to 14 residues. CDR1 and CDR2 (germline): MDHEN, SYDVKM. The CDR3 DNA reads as TGTGCCAGCCGACCCGTTGGACAGGGCGATGAGCAGTTCTTC. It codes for CASRPVGQGDEQFF.

This CDR3 reads CASSLWSGSTDTQYF. CDR3 nucleotide sequence: TGTGCCAGCAGTTTATGGAGCGGCTCCACAGATACGCAGTATTTT. The V call is TRBV27, the J call TRBJ2-3; possible D gene TRBD2, 5 bases. Trimming cost V 1 base and J 2 bases, with 10 bases left between them. From germline, CDR1 is MNHEY and CDR2 SMNVEV (reference sequence). The length of the CDR3 is 15 residues.

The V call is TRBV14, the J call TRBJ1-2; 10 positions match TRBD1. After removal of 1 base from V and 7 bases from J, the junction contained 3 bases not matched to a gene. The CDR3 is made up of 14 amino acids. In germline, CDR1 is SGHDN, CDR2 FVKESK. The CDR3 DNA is TGTGCCAGCAGCCAAGGACAGGGGGCGGGTGGCTACACCTTC. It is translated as CASSQGQGAGGYTF.

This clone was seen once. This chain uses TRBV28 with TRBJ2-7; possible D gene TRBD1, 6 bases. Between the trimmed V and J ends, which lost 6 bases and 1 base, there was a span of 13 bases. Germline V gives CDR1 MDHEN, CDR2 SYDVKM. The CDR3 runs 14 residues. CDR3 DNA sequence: TGTGCCAGCAGACCCCAGGGGCAATCCTACGAGCAGTACTTC. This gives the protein CASRPQGQSYEQYF.

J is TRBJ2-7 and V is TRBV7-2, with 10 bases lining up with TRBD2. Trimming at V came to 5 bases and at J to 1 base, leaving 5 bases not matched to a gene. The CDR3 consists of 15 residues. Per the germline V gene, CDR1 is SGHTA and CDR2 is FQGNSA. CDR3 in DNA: TGTGCCAGCAGCCGGCTAGCGGGGGATTCCTACGAGCAGTACTTC. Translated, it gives CASSRLAGDSYEQYF.

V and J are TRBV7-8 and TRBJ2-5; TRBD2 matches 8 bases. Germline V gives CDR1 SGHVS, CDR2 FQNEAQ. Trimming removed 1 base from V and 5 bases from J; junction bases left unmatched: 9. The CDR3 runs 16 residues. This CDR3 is CASSLVPGGPGETQYF. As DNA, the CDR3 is TGTGCCAGCAGCTTAGTACCGGGAGGGCCGGGGGAGACCCAGTACTTC. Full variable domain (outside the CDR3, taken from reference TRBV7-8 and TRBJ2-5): GAGVSQSPRYKVAKRGQDVALRCDPISGHVSLFWYQQALGQGPEFLTYFQNEAQLDKSGLPSDRFFAERPEGSVSTLKIQRTQQEDSAVYLCASSLVPGGPGETQYFGPGTRLLVL.

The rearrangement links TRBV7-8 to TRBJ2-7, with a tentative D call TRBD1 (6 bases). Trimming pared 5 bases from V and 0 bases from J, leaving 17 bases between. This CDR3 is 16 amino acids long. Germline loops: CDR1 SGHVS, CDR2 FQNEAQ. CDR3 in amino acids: CASSEPRRTVSYEQYF. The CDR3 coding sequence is TGTGCCAGCAGCGAGCCCCGACGGACAGTCTCCTACGAGCAGTACTTC. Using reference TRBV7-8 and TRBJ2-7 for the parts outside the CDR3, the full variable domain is GAGVSQSPRYKVAKRGQDVALRCDPISGHVSLFWYQQALGQGPEFLTYFQNEAQLDKSGLPSDRFFAERPEGSVSTLKIQRTQQEDSAVYLCASSEPRRTVSYEQYFGPGTRLTVT.

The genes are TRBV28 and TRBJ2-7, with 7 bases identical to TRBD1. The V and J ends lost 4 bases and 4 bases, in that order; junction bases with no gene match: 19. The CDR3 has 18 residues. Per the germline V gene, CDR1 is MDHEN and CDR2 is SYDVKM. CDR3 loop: CASSSWPIRQGRKYEQYF. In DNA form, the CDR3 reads TGTGCCAGCAGTTCCTGGCCCATCAGACAGGGTAGGAAATACGAGCAGTACTTC.